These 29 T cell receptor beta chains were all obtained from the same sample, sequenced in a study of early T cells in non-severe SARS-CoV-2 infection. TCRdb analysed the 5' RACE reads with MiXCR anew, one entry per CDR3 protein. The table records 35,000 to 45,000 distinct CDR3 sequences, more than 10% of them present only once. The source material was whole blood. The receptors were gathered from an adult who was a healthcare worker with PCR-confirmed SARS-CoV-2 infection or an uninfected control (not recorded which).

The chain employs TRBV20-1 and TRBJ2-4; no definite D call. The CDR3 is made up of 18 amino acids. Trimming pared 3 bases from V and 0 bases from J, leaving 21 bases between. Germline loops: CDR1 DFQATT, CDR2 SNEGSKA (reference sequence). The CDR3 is CSASLLSARNEAKNIQYF. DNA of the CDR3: TGCAGTGCTAGTCTTCTGTCCGCACGAAACGAAGCCAAAAACATTCAGTACTTC.

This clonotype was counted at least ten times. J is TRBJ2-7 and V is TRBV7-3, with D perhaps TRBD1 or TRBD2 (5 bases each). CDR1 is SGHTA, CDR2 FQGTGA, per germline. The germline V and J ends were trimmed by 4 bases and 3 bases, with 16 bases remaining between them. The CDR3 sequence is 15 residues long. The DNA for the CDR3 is TGTGCCAGCAGCTGGGGCACCCCCGGGGTCTACGAGCAGTACTTC. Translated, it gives CASSWGTPGVYEQYF. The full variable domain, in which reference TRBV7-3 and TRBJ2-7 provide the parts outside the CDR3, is GAGVSQTPSNKVTEKGKYVELRCDPISGHTALYWYRQSLGQGPEFLIYFQGTGAADDSGLPNDRFFAVRPEGSVSTLKIQRTERGDSAVYLCASSWGTPGVYEQYFGPGTRLTVT.

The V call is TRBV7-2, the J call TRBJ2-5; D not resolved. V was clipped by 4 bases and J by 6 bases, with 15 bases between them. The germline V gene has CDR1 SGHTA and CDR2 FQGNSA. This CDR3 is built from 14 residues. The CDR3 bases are TGTGCCAGCAGCTCCACGGGTATTGGGAAGACCCAGTACTTC. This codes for CASSSTGIGKTQYF.

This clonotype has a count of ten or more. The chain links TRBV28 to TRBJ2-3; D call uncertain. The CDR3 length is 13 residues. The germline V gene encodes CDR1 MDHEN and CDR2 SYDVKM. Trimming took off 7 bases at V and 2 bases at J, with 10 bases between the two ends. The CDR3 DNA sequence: TGTGCCAGCACCCCCCGGAACACAGATACGCAGTATTTT. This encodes CASTPRNTDTQYF.

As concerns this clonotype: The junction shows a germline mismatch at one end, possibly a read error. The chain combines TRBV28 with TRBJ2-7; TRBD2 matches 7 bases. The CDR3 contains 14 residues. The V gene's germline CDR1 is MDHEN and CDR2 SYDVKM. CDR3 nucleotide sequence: TGTGCCAGCAGTTTAGCTAGCGGTACTTACGGGCAGTACTTC. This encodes CASSLASGTYGQYF.

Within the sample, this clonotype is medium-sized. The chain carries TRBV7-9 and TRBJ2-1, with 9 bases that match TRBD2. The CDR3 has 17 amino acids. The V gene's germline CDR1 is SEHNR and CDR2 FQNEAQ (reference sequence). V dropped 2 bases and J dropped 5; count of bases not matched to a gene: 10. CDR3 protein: CASSLMGSGRSDNEQFF. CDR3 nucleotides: TGTGCCAGCAGCTTAATGGGCAGCGGGAGGTCAGACAATGAGCAGTTCTTC.

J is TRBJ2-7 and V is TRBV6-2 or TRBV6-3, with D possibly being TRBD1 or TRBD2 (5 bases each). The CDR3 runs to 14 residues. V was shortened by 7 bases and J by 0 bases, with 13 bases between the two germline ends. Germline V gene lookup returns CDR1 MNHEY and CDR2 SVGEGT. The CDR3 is CASTDLGDSYEQYF. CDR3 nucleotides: TGTGCCAGCACCGACCTGGGGGACTCCTACGAGCAGTACTTC.

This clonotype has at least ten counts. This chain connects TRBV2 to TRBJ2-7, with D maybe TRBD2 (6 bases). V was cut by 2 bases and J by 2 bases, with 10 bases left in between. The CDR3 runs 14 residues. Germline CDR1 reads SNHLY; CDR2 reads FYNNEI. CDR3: CASSEPRGTYEQYF. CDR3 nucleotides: TGTGCCAGCAGTGAACCACGGGGGACCTACGAGCAGTACTTC.

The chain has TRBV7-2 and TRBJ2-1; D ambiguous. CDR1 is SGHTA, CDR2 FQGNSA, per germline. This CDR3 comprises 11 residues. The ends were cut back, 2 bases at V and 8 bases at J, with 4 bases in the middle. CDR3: CASSLIDEQFF. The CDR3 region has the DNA TGTGCCAGCAGCTTAATAGATGAGCAGTTCTTC.

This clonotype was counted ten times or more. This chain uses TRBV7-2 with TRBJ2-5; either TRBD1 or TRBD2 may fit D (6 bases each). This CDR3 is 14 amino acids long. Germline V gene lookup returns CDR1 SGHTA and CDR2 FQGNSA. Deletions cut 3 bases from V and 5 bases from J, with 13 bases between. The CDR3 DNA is TGTGCCAGCAGCTTCCGGGGGCTCGGGGAGACCCAGTACTTC. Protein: CASSFRGLGETQYF.

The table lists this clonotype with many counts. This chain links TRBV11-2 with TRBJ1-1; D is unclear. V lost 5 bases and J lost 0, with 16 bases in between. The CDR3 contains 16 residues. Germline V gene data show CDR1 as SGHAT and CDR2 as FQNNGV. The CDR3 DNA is TGTGCCAGCAGCCATCGATGGGCAAGAATGAACACTGAAGCTTTCTTT. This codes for CASSHRWARMNTEAFF.

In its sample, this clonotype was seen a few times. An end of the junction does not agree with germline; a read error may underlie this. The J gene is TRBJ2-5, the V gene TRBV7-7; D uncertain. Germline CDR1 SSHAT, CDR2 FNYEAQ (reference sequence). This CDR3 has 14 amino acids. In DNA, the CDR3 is TGTGCTAGCAGCCGGGCGCTGACCCAAGAGACCCAGTACTTC. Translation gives CASSRALTQETQYF.

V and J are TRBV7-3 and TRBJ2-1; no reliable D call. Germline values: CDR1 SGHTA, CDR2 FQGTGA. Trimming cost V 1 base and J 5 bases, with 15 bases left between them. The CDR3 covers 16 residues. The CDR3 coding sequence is TGTGCCAGCAGCTTAATACTCGCTCTTAACAACAATGAGCAGTTCTTC. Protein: CASSLILALNNNEQFF.

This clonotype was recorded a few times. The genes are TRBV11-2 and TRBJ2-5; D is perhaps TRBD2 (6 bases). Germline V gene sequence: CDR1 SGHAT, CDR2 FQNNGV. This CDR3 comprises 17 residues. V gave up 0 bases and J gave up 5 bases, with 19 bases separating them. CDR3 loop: CASSLDGGDFVRETQYF. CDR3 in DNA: TGTGCCAGCAGCTTAGATGGCGGGGACTTCGTTCGGGAGACCCAGTACTTC.

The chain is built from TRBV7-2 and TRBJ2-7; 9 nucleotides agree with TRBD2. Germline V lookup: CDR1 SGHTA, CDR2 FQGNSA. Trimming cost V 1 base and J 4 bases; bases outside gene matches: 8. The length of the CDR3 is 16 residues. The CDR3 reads CASSLVGNSGSYEQYF. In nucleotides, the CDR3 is TGTGCCAGCAGCTTAGTTGGGAATAGCGGGAGTTACGAGCAGTACTTC.

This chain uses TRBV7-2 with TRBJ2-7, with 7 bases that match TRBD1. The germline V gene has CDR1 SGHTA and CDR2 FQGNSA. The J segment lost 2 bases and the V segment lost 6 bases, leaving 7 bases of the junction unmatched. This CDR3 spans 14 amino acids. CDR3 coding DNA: TGTGCCAGCAGTTTGGACAGGTTCGCCTACGAGCAGTACTTC. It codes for CASSLDRFAYEQYF.

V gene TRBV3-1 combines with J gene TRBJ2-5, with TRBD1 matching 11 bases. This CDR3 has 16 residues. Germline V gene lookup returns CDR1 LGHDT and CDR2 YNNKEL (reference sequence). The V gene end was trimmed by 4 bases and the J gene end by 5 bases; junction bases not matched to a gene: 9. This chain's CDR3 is CASSPRGTGGVETQYF. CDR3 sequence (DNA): TGTGCCAGCAGCCCCCGAGGGACAGGGGGTGTCGAGACCCAGTACTTC.

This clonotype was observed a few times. CDR3 in DNA: TGTGCCAGCAGTCAAGGACTAGCGGGAGTACAAGAGACCCAGTACTTC. Protein: CASSQGLAGVQETQYF. The V call is TRBV12-3 or TRBV12-4, the J call TRBJ2-5; 13 positions match TRBD2. Losses at the gene ends were 5 bases for V and 2 bases for J; bases not matched to a gene: 5. The CDR3 has 16 residues.

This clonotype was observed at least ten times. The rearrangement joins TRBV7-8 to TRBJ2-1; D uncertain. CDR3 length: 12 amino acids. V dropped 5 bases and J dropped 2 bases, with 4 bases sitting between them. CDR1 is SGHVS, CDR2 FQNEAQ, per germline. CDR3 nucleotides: TGTGCCAGCAGCCCGACCTACAATGAGCAGTTCTTC. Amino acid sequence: CASSPTYNEQFF. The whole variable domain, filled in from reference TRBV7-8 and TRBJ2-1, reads GAGVSQSPRYKVAKRGQDVALRCDPISGHVSLFWYQQALGQGPEFLTYFQNEAQLDKSGLPSDRFFAERPEGSVSTLKIQRTQQEDSAVYLCASSPTYNEQFFGPGTRLTVL.

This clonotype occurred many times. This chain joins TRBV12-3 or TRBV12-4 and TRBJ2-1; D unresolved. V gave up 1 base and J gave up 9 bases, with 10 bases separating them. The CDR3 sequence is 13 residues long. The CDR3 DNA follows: TGTGCCAGCAGTTTAGTGTCTGGGTCTGAGCAGTTCTTC. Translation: CASSLVSGSEQFF.

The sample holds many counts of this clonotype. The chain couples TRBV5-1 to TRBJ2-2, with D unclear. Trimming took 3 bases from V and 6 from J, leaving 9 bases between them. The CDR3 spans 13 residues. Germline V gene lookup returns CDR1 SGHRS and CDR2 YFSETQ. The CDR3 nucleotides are TGCGCCAGCAGCTCACTGGGGTCCGGGGAGCTGTTTTTT. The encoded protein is CASSSLGSGELFF. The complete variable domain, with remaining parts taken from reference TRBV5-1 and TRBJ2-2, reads KAGVTQTPRYLIKTRGQQVTLSCSPISGHRSVSWYQQTPGQGLQFLFEYFSETQRNKGNFPGRFSGRQFSNSRSEMNVSTLELGDSALYLCASSSLGSGELFFGEGSRLTVL.

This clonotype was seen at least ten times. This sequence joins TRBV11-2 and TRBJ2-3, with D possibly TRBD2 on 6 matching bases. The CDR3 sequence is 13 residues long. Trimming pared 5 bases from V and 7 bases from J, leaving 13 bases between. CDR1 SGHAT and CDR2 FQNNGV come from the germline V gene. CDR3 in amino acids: CASSPGLSYTQYF. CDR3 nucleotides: TGTGCCAGCAGCCCGGGACTTTCGTATACGCAGTATTTT.

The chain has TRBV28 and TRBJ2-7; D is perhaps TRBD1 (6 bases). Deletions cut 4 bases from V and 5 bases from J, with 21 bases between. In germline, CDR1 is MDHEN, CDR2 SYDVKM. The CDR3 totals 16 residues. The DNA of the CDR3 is TGTGCCAGCAGTTCCGCCCGGGACATAAAGATCCACGAGCAGTACTTC. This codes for CASSSARDIKIHEQYF. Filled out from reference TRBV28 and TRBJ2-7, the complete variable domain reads DVKVTQSSRYLVKRTGEKVFLECVQDMDHENMFWYRQDPGLGLRLIYFSYDVKMKEKGDIPEGYSVSREKKERFSLILESASTNQTSMYLCASSSARDIKIHEQYFGPGTRLTVT.

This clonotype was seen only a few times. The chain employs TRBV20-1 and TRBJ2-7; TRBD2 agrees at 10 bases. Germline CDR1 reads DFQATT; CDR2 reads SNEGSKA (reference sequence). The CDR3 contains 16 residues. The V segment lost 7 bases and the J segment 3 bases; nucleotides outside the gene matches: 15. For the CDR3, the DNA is TGCAGTGTAGAAAAAGGGCTAGCGGGAGACTACTACGAGCAGTACTTC. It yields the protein CSVEKGLAGDYYEQYF.

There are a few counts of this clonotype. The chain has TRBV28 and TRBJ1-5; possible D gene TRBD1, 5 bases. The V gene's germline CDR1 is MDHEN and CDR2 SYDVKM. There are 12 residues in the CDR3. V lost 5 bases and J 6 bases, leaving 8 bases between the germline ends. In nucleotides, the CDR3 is TGTGCCAGCAGTAGGGGCAGTCAGCCCCAGCATTTT. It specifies CASSRGSQPQHF.

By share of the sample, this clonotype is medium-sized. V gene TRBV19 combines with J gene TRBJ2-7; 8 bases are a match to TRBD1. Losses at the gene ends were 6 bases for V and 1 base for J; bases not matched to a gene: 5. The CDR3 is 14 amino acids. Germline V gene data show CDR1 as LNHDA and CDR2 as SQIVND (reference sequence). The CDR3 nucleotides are TGTGCCAGTAGGCCGACAGGGGTATCCTACGAGCAGTACTTC. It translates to CASRPTGVSYEQYF.

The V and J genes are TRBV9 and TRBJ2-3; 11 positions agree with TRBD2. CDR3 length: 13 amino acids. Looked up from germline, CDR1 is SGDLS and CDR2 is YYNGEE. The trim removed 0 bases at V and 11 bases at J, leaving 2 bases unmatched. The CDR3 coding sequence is TGTGCCAGCAGCGTAGATACTAGCGGGGGGCAGTATTTT. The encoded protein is CASSVDTSGGQYF. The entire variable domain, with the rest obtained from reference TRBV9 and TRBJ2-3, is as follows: DSGVTQTPKHLITATGQRVTLRCSPRSGDLSVYWYQQSLDQGLQFLIQYYNGEERAKGNILERFSAQQFPDLHSELNLSSLELGDSALYFCASSVDTSGGQYFGPGTRLTVL.

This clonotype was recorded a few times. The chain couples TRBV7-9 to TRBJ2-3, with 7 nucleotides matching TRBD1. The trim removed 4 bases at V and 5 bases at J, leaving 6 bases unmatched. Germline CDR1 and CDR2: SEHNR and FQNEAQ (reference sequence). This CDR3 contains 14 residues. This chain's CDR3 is CASSSTGSKDTQYF. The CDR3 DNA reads TGTGCCAGCAGCTCGACAGGGTCCAAAGATACGCAGTATTTT.

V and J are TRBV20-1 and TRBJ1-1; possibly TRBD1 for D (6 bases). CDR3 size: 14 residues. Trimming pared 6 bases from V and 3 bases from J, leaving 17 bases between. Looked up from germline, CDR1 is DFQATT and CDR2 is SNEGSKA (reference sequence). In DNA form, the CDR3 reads TGCAGTGCGCGGGTAGGGGGGCCTTACACTGAAGCTTTCTTT. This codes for CSARVGGPYTEAFF.